This TCR beta chain was profiled in a study of CD8 T cell repertoires and HIV-1 epitope variants. Study at large: Enriched T cells were co-cultured with equal autologous T cell-negative cells.

V was shortened by 3 bases and J by 0 bases, with 20 bases between the two germline ends. CDR1 and CDR2 from the germline V gene are KGHSH and LQKENI. This CDR3 spans 18 amino acids. Study results and limitations: This assay reports beta chains of antigen-expanded cells, not T cell function.

Only in-frame clones appear in the TCRdb table, and some are missing; sequencing was by immunoSEQ multiplex PCR. The data hold fewer than 6,500 clones, with more than 65% observed a single time. With respect to this clone: Its antigen is still unknown.

The sample taken for sequencing was cultured CD8+ T cells derived from PBMCs. The rearrangement links TRBV18 to TRBJ1-2; no reliable D call. This clonotype was sampled from a male donor with HIV. The CDR3 loop reads CASSPSDGDPAANYGYTF. The CDR3 DNA is TGTGCCAGCTCACCCTCGGACGGAGACCCCGCCGCTAACTATGGCTACACCTTC.